This TCR beta chain was recovered during a study of cytomegalovirus exposure and HLA in healthy donors. Per the germline V gene, CDR1 is MGHDK and CDR2 is SYGVNS. The CDR3 has 15 amino acids. The trim removed 6 bases at V and 0 bases at J, leaving 8 bases unmatched. Concerning this clone itself: Its specificity is not known.

Primers included in the PCR were 60 Vbeta and 13 Jbeta primers. Some clones are missing from TCRdb's copy, which holds only in-frame ones; the method was immunoSEQ multiplex PCR. Among over 150,000 clones listed, roughly 82% were seen once. Study-level points and caveats: In a later analysis, HLA-C alleles had the fewest associated TCRs, DRB1 alleles the most.

The rearrangement uses TRBV25-1 and TRBJ2-7; TRBD1 agrees at 7 bases. Source material: PBMCs. The receptor comes from a man in his forties or fifties in good health and CMV-seropositive. CDR3 sequence (DNA): TGTGCCAGCAGGAAAGGGGGCAGCAGCTCCTACGAGCAGTACTTC. It specifies CASRKGGSSSYEQYF.